This T cell receptor (beta chain) was captured by sequencing in a study of blood T cell repertoires in COVID-19. Study in general: The United States, Italy and Spain provided the acute and convalescent COVID-19 samples. Sample material is recorded as cDNA or gDNA derived from T cells, B-cell-depleted T cells, or PBMCs.

Germline CDR1 reads LGHNA; CDR2 reads YNFKEQ. Trimming took 4 bases from V and 9 from J, leaving 6 bases between them. CDR3 length equals 11 residues. Per the original data handling: Reference gene primer amplification gave nucleated cell count estimates. Measured with immunoSEQ multiplex PCR; TCRdb has only the in-frame clones, and not every one. V, J and clone size were drawn from that table, and D and trimming were deduced from the DNA. The table records about 130,000 clones, more than 70% of them present only once. Material for sequencing was peripheral blood. The sequence derives from a middle-aged man with acute or convalescent COVID-19. This rearrangement joins TRBV4-2 to TRBJ1-4; D not resolved. CDR3 nucleotides: TGTGCCAGCAGCCCGTCCCAAAAACTGTTTTTT. Protein sequence: CASSPSQKLFF.